These 12 T cell receptor beta chains originate from one sample sequenced in a study of regulatory T cells in long-lasting Graves disease. Building the TCR beta libraries relied on iRepertoire HTBI primers, and CDR3 regions underwent Arm-PCR. TCRdb re-analysed the multiplex PCR reads in MiXCR, keeping a single row per CDR3 protein. The data contain more than 400,000 distinct CDR3 sequences, 16% of them singletons. As to time point: newly diagnosed GD, antithyroid drugs for less than 3 months. The TCR library was prepared using RNA isolated from PBMCs. These data are also associated with another study on T cells in Graves' hyperthyroidism and ophthalmopathy.

This sample comprised peripheral blood mononuclear cells (PBMCs), obtained at new diagnosis, from a patient treated with antithyroid drugs. The receptors were sampled from a man in his forties or fifties with Graves disease.

The V gene is TRBV6-2 or TRBV6-3, the J gene TRBJ2-3; 9 bases line up with TRBD1. Trimming at V came to 6 bases and at J to 4 bases, leaving 5 bases not matched to a gene. This CDR3 has 14 residues. Germline V gene sequence: CDR1 MNHEY, CDR2 SVGEGT. DNA for the CDR3: TGTGCCAGCAGACAGGGGGCGAGCGCAGATACGCAGTATTTT. Translated: CASRQGASADTQYF.

Comment on this clonotype: A much larger clone lies one base from this, so it may be a read error. Because the CDR3 is missing its conserved closing phenylalanine or tryptophan, this is likely a read error. The chain uses TRBV11-3 and TRBJ2-3; TRBD2 agrees at 7 bases. Germline V gene sequence: CDR1 SGHNT, CDR2 YENEEA. CDR3 length equals 13 residues. The ends lost 3 bases at V and 6 bases at J; junction bases unmatched: 3. Here the CDR3 DNA reads TGTGCCAGCAGCTTTCGGGGGGAGGATACGCAGTATCTT. It specifies CASSFRGEDTQYL.

This clonotype was recorded many times. The chain uses TRBV6-1 and TRBJ2-5; 10 bases map to TRBD2. The germline gives CDR1 MNHNS, CDR2 SASEGT. CDR3 length equals 16 residues. Trimming removed 5 bases from V and 4 bases from J; junction bases left unmatched: 10. The CDR3 spells CASSQLGLATSETQYF. The CDR3 bases are TGTGCCAGCAGTCAGCTGGGACTAGCGACTTCAGAGACCCAGTACTTC.

This clonotype was seen repeatedly, ten times or more. This rearrangement joins TRBV28 to TRBJ2-7; 7 bases line up with TRBD1. The V and J ends lost 6 bases and 2 bases, in that order; junction bases with no gene match: 4. The CDR3 sequence is 13 residues long. Germline-derived CDR1 and CDR2 are MDHEN and SYDVKM. DNA of the CDR3: TGTGCCAGCAGGGACAGGAGTCCCTACGAGCAGTACTTC. Residues: CASRDRSPYEQYF.

This clonotype has a count of ten or more. The chain is built from TRBV18 and TRBJ2-5, with D maybe TRBD1 (5 bases). Germline values: CDR1 KGHSH, CDR2 LQKENI. Trimming removed 1 base at V and 5 bases at J, with 14 bases between. There are 15 residues in the CDR3. The CDR3 is CASSPQGLYGETQYF. As DNA, the CDR3 is TGTGCCAGCTCACCACAGGGGCTATACGGCGAGACCCAGTACTTC. Combining the CDR3 with reference TRBV18 and TRBJ2-5 gives the whole variable domain NAGVMQNPRHLVRRRGQEARLRCSPMKGHSHVYWYRQLPEEGLKFMVYLQKENIIDESGMPKERFSAEFPKEGPSILRIQQVVRGDSAAYFCASSPQGLYGETQYFGPGTRLLVL.

The chain combines TRBV18 with TRBJ2-5; 8 positions agree with TRBD2. In germline, CDR1 is KGHSH, CDR2 LQKENI. The CDR3 contains 15 residues. With V trimmed by 5 bases and J by 1 base, 6 bases remained unmatched. CDR3 DNA sequence: TGTGCCAGCTCAATAGGCAGCGGGGGCCAAGAGACCCAGTACTTC. As protein: CASSIGSGGQETQYF.

Many counts were recorded for this clonotype. The chain links TRBV13 to TRBJ2-3; no clear D. CDR1 and CDR2 (germline): PRHDT, FYEKMQ (reference sequence). Trimming took off 1 base at V and 4 bases at J, with 9 bases between the two ends. CDR3 length: 14 residues. The CDR3: CASSLEWDSDTQYF. The CDR3, as DNA: TGTGCCAGCAGCTTAGAGTGGGATTCAGATACGCAGTATTTT. The whole variable domain, filled in from reference TRBV13 and TRBJ2-3, reads AAGVIQSPRHLIKEKRETATLKCYPIPRHDTVYWYQQGPGQDPQFLISFYEKMQSDKGSIPDRFSAQQFSDYHSELNMSSLELGDSALYFCASSLEWDSDTQYFGPGTRLTVL.

This clonotype was counted ten times or more. The chain employs TRBV12-3 or TRBV12-4 and TRBJ2-7, with 11 bases matching TRBD2. V shed 1 base and J 4 bases; nucleotides not matched to a gene: 6. The CDR3 runs to 16 residues. Written as DNA, the CDR3 is TGTGCCAGCAGTTTAGTTTCGGCTAGCGGGAGGTACGAGCAGTACTTC. Its protein is CASSLVSASGRYEQYF.

This clonotype was seen a handful of times. The chain combines TRBV5-6 with TRBJ1-2; D ambiguous. Germline-derived CDR1 and CDR2 are SGHDT and YYEEEE. The V gene lost 4 bases and the J gene lost 5 bases, with 18 bases spanning the gap. The CDR3 totals 15 residues. The CDR3 sequence: CASSTGREILYGYTF. In DNA, the CDR3 is TGTGCCAGCAGCACTGGACGGGAGATTCTGTATGGCTACACCTTC. The variable domain in full, completed from reference TRBV5-6 and TRBJ1-2, reads DAGVTQSPTHLIKTRGQQVTLRCSPKSGHDTVSWYQQALGQGPQFIFQYYEEEERQRGNFPDRFSGHQFPNYSSELNVNALLLGDSALYLCASSTGREILYGYTFGSGTRLTVV.

In its sample, this clonotype was seen many times. The chain has TRBV30 and TRBJ2-1, with 9 positions matching TRBD1. The CDR3 runs to 17 residues. The V segment lost 1 base and the J segment 0 bases; nucleotides outside the gene matches: 7. CDR1 is GTSNPN and CDR2 is SVGIG in the germline V gene (reference sequence). The CDR3 region has the DNA TGTGCCTGGAGTGCCTCGGGACAGGGAAGCTCCTACAATGAGCAGTTCTTC. Translated, it gives CAWSASGQGSSYNEQFF.

This clonotype has more than one count but fewer than ten. The chain links TRBV15 to TRBJ2-1, with D possibly called TRBD1 or TRBD2 (5 bases each). Germline V gene sequence: CDR1 LNHNV, CDR2 YYDKDF (reference sequence). The length of the CDR3 is 14 residues. The germline V and J ends were trimmed by 2 bases and 8 bases, with 13 bases remaining between them. The CDR3 DNA sequence: TGTGCCACCAGCAGACAGGGAGCTATAGATGAGCAGTTCTTC. This codes for CATSRQGAIDEQFF.

A remark on this clonotype: Compared with germline, one end of the junction differs, possibly owing to a read error. The CDR3: CSPRWQGATNEQFF. CDR3 coding DNA: TGCAGTCCTAGATGGCAGGGGGCTACCAATGAGCAGTTCTTC. The V call is TRBV20-1, the J call TRBJ2-1, with TRBD1 identical over 8 bases. This CDR3 comprises 14 residues. CDR1 and CDR2 (germline): DFQATT, SNEGSKA (reference sequence).